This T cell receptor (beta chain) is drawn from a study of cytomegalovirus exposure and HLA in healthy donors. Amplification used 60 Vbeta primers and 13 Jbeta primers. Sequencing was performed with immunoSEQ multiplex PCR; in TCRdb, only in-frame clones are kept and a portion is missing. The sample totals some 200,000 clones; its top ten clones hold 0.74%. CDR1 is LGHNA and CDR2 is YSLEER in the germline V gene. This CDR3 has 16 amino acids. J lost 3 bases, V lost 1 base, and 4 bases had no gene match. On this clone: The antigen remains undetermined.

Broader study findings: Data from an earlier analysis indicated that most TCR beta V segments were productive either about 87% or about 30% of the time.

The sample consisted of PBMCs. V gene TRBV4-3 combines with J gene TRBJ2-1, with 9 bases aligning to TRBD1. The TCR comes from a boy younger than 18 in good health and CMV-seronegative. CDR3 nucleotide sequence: TGCGCCAGCAGCCAAGTTTGGACAGGGGACTACAATGAGCAGTTCTTC. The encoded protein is CASSQVWTGDYNEQFF.